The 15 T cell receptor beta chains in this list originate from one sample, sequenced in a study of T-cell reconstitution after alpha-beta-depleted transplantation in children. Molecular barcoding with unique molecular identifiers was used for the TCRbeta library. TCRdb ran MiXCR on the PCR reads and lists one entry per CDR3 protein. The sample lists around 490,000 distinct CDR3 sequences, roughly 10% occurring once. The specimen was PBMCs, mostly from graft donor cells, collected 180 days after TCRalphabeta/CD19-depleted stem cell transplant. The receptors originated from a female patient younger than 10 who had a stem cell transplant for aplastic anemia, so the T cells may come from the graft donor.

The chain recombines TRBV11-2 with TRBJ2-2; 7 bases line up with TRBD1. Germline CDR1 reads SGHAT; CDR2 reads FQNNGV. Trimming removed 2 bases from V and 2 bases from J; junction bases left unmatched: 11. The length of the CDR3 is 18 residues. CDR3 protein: CASSLIWATGINTGELFF. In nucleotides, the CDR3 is TGTGCCAGCAGCTTAATCTGGGCGACAGGGATCAACACCGGGGAGCTGTTTTTT. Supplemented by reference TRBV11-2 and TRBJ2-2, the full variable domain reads EAGVAQSPRYKIIEKRQSVAFWCNPISGHATLYWYQQILGQGPKLLIQFQNNGVVDDSQLPKDRFSAERLKGVDSTLKIQPAKLEDSAVYLCASSLIWATGINTGELFFGEGSRLTVL.

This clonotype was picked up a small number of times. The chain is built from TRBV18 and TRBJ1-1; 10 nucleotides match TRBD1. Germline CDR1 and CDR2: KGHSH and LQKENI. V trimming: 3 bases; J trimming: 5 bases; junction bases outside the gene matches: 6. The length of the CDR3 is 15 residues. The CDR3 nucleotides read TGTGCCAGCTCACCTACCGGGACAGGGGTAACTGAAGCTTTCTTT. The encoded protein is CASSPTGTGVTEAFF.

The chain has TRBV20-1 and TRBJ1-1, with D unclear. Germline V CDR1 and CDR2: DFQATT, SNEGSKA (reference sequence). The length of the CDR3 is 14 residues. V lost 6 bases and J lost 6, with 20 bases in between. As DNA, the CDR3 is TGCAGTGCCGAACCCTTGGGTCCAGTCCCTGAAGCTTTCTTT. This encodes CSAEPLGPVPEAFF.

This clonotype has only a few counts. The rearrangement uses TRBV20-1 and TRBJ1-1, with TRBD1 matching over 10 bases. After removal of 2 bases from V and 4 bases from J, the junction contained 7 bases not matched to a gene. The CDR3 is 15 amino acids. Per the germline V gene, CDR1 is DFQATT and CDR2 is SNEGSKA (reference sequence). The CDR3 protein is CSARSGTGARTEAFF. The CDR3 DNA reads TGCAGTGCTAGATCAGGGACAGGGGCCCGCACTGAAGCTTTCTTT.

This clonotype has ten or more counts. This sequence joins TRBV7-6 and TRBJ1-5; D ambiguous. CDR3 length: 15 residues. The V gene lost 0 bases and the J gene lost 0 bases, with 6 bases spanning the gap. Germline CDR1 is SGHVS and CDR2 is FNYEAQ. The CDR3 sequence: CASSLAGGSNQPQHF. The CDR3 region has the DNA TGTGCCAGCAGCTTAGCGGGCGGTAGCAATCAGCCCCAGCATTTT.

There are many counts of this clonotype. CDR3 in amino acids: CASFSGSYQETQYF. The CDR3 coding sequence is TGTGCCAGCTTTAGTGGGTCGTACCAAGAGACCCAGTACTTC. This chain joins TRBV6-1 and TRBJ2-5, with D unclear. V was cut by 8 bases and J by 0 bases, with 13 bases left in between. Germline CDR1 reads MNHNS; CDR2 reads SASEGT. This CDR3 spans 14 amino acids.

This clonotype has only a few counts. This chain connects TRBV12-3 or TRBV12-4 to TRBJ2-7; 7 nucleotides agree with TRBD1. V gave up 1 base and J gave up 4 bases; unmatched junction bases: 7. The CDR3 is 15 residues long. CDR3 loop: CASSLVRAQGYEQYF. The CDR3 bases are TGTGCCAGCAGTTTAGTGAGGGCACAGGGGTACGAGCAGTACTTC.

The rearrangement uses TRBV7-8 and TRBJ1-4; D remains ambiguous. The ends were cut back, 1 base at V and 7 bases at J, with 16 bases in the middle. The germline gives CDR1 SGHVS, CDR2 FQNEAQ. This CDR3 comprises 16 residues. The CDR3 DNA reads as TGTGCCAGCAGCTTAGGCCCCGGGGAGAAGGGTGAAAAACTGTTTTTT. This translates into CASSLGPGEKGEKLFF.

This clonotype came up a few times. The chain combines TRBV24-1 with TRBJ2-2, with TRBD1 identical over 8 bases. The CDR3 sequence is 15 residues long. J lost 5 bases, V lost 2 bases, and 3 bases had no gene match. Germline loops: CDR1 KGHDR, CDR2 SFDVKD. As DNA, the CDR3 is TGTGCCACCAGTGATTACGGACAGGGAACCGGGGAGCTGTTTTTT. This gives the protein CATSDYGQGTGELFF.

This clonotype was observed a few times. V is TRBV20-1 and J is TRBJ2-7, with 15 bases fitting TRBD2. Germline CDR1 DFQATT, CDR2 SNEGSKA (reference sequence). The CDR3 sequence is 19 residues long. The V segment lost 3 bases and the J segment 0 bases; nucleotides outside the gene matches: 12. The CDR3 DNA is TGCAGTGCTAGGATGCCGCCGGGACTAGCGGGAGGAATCTCCTACGAGCAGTACTTC. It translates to CSARMPPGLAGGISYEQYF.

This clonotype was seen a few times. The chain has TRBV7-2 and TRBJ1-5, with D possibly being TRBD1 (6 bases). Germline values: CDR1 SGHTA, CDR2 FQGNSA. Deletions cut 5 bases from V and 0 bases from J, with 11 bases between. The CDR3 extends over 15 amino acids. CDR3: CASSPQGSSNQPQHF. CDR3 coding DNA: TGTGCCAGCAGCCCCCAGGGGAGTAGCAATCAGCCCCAGCATTTT.

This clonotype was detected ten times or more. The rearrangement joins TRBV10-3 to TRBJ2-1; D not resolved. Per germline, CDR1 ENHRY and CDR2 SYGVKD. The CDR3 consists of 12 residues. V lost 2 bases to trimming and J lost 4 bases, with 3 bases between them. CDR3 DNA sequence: TGTGCCATCAGTGAGGGGTACAATGAGCAGTTCTTC. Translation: CAISEGYNEQFF.

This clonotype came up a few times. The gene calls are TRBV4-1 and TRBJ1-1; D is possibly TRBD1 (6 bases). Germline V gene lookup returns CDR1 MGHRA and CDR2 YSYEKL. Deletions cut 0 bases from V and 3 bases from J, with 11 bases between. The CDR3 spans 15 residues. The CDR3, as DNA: TGCGCCAGCAGCCAAGATTTCAGGGGTGACACTGAAGCTTTCTTT. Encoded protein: CASSQDFRGDTEAFF.

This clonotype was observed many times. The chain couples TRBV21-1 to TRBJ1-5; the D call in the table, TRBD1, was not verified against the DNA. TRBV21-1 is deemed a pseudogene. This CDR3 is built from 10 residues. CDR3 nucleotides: TGTGCCAGCGCTTGGGGGGCCCAGCATTTT. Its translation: CASAWGAQHF.

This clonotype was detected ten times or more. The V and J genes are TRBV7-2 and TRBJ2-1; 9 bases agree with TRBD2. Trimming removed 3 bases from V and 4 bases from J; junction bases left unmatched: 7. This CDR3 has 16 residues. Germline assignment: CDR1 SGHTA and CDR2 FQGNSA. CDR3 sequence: CASSFHGTSRYNEQFF. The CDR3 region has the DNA TGTGCCAGCAGCTTCCACGGGACTAGCAGATACAATGAGCAGTTCTTC.